One and the same sample provided the 27 T cell receptor beta chains below, sequenced in a study of blood T cell repertoires in COVID-19. The method was immunoSEQ multiplex PCR; TCRdb's version includes in-frame clones alone and lacks a portion of them. The repertoire includes around 400,000 clones, more than 80% of them detected once, and over 1% sits in the top ten. Sequencing was performed on peripheral blood. These receptors originate from a middle-aged man with acute or convalescent COVID-19.

This clone has a single count. The chain uses TRBV4-3 and TRBJ2-6; possibly TRBD2 for D (6 bases). V lost 3 bases to trimming and J lost 1 base, with 7 bases between them. CDR3 length: 15 residues. Germline CDR1 is LGHNA and CDR2 is YSLEER. The CDR3 DNA reads TGCGCCAGCAGCCAGGAGGGGTCTGGGGCCAACGTCCTGACTTTC. Amino acids: CASSQEGSGANVLTF.

The V gene is TRBV28, the J gene TRBJ1-1; D is ambiguous. Germline V gives CDR1 MDHEN, CDR2 SYDVKM. The CDR3 sequence is 14 residues long. The V and J ends lost 4 bases and 2 bases respectively, with 11 bases between them. The CDR3 bases are TGTGCCAGCAGTTCCCGACACTTAAACACTGAAGCTTTCTTT. Its protein product is CASSSRHLNTEAFF. Based on the CDR3 plus reference TRBV28 and TRBJ1-1, the full variable domain is DVKVTQSSRYLVKRTGEKVFLECVQDMDHENMFWYRQDPGLGLRLIYFSYDVKMKEKGDIPEGYSVSREKKERFSLILESASTNQTSMYLCASSSRHLNTEAFFGQGTRLTVV.

This clone was seen a single time. Here the CDR3 DNA reads TGTGCCTGGGGACGTGGAGGGAGACTGGGTCTAACCATATATTTT. Protein: CAWGRGGRLGLTIYF. V gene TRBV30 combines with J gene TRBJ1-3; D remains ambiguous. V lost 5 bases to trimming and J lost 10 bases, with 24 bases between them. The length of the CDR3 is 15 residues. Germline CDR1 is GTSNPN and CDR2 is SVGIG (reference sequence).

The chain couples TRBV21-1 to TRBJ1-1; the DNA was not compared with TRBD1, the D call given in the table. TRBV21-1 counts as a pseudogene. The CDR3 sequence is 18 residues long. Here the CDR3 DNA reads TGTGCCAGCAGCAAACTCCGGGACAGGAGGGATTTGAACACTGAAGCTTTCTTT. Its translation: CASSKLRDRRDLNTEAFF.

The chain recombines TRBV28 with TRBJ2-7, with D perhaps matching TRBD2 (6 bases). V lost 2 bases and J lost 4, with 15 bases in between. The germline gives CDR1 MDHEN, CDR2 SYDVKM. This CDR3 is 15 amino acids long. The CDR3 is CASSLGRVAGYEQYF. CDR3 nucleotide sequence: TGTGCCAGCAGTTTAGGCAGGGTGGCGGGATACGAGCAGTACTTC. The variable domain in full, completed from reference TRBV28 and TRBJ2-7, reads DVKVTQSSRYLVKRTGEKVFLECVQDMDHENMFWYRQDPGLGLRLIYFSYDVKMKEKGDIPEGYSVSREKKERFSLILESASTNQTSMYLCASSLGRVAGYEQYFGPGTRLTVT.

The genes are TRBV27 and TRBJ1-5; TRBD1 aligns across 8 bases. V lost 6 bases, J lost 7 bases, and 8 bases stayed unmatched. CDR3 size: 14 residues. Germline V gene lookup returns CDR1 MNHEY and CDR2 SMNVEV (reference sequence). CDR3 amino acids: CASRQTGEDQPQHF. CDR3 in DNA: TGTGCCAGCAGGCAGACAGGGGAAGACCAGCCCCAGCATTTT.

The J gene is TRBJ2-1, the V gene TRBV11-3; 11 bases align to TRBD2. Germline CDR1 is SGHNT and CDR2 is YENEEA. This CDR3 comprises 18 residues. V lost 1 base, J lost 0 bases, and 5 bases stayed unmatched. The CDR3 sequence: CASSLGGLAGSSYNEQFF. CDR3 DNA sequence: TGTGCCAGCAGCTTAGGAGGACTAGCGGGTTCCTCCTACAATGAGCAGTTCTTC.

The gene calls are TRBV6-2 or TRBV6-3 and TRBJ1-5; tentative D call: TRBD1 (5 bases). V lost 2 bases, J lost 10 bases, and 12 bases lay in between. CDR3 length equals 13 residues. Germline V CDR1 and CDR2: MNHEY, SVGEGT. CDR3: CASSYGQGSPQHF. The CDR3 DNA follows: TGTGCCAGCAGTTACGGGCAGGGTAGTCCCCAGCATTTT.

The chain carries TRBV11-2 and TRBJ1-1; no definite D call. There are 16 residues in the CDR3. V was trimmed by 3 bases and J by 5 bases, leaving 19 bases between them. Germline V gives CDR1 SGHAT, CDR2 FQNNGV. CDR3 nucleotides: TGTGCCAGCAGCTTCGGGATCCCCCTCCCCGATACTGAAGCTTTCTTT. Translating gives CASSFGIPLPDTEAFF.

The chain links TRBV5-6 to TRBJ2-7, with 11 bases aligning to TRBD1. V was clipped by 0 bases and J by 7 bases; unmatched bases: 3. Germline V gene lookup returns CDR1 SGHDT and CDR2 YYEEEE. The CDR3 runs to 14 residues. In DNA form, the CDR3 reads TGTGCCAGCAGCTTGGAGGGGACAGGGGGTGAGCAGTACTTC. Encoded protein: CASSLEGTGGEQYF.

This chain joins TRBV18 and TRBJ2-7, with D unclear. Germline-derived CDR1 and CDR2 are KGHSH and LQKENI. The CDR3 contains 12 residues. Trimming left V 6 bases short and J 4 bases short, with 10 bases between. CDR3 residues: CASSPGSYEQYF. DNA for the CDR3: TGTGCCAGCTCCCCGGGTTCTTACGAGCAGTACTTC.

This chain joins TRBV5-4 and TRBJ1-1; TRBD1 matches at 9 bases. There are 15 residues in the CDR3. Germline V lookup: CDR1 SGHNT, CDR2 YYREEE (reference sequence). V shed 3 bases, J shed 4 bases, and the junction held 7 bases outside the gene matches. The CDR3 region is CASSSPMDRGTEAFF. CDR3 coding DNA: TGTGCCAGCAGCTCGCCGATGGACAGGGGCACTGAAGCTTTCTTT.

This chain uses TRBV30 with TRBJ1-5; 7 nucleotides match TRBD1. Germline V gene sequence: CDR1 GTSNPN, CDR2 SVGIG (reference sequence). This CDR3 region has 13 residues. V shed 5 bases, J shed 0 bases, and the junction held 1 base outside the gene matches. The CDR3 nucleotides read TGTGCCTGGGGGACAGTTAGCAATCAGCCCCAGCATTTT. Protein sequence: CAWGTVSNQPQHF.

The DNA of the CDR3 is TGTGCCAGCAGCTTAGGGCTAGCGGGAGTTTATGAGCAGTTCTTC. This translates into CASSLGLAGVYEQFF. V gene TRBV7-3 combines with J gene TRBJ2-1; 10 bases are shared with TRBD2. CDR3 length equals 15 residues. Germline values: CDR1 SGHTA, CDR2 FQGTGA. The junction had 6 bases not matched to a gene; V was cut back by 2 bases and J by 8 bases.

CDR3 protein: CASSDLRQGSNQPQHF. The CDR3 nucleotides are TGCGCCAGCAGTGACCTCCGGCAGGGTTCCAATCAGCCCCAGCATTTT. The V and J genes are TRBV10-2 and TRBJ1-5; possible D gene TRBD1, 5 bases. The germline V and J ends were trimmed by 3 bases and 3 bases, with 15 bases remaining between them. Germline CDR1 is WSHSY and CDR2 is SAAADI. The CDR3 runs to 16 residues.

This clone was observed a few times. V gene TRBV3-1 (or the pseudogene TRBV3-2) combines with J gene TRBJ2-1, with D possibly being TRBD2 (5 bases). Germline CDR1 reads LGHDT; CDR2 reads YNNKEL (reference sequence). V lost 4 bases, J lost 10 bases, and 14 bases lay in between. The CDR3 is made up of 13 amino acids. CDR3 DNA sequence: TGTGCCAGCAGCCCCTTTAGCGCCCCAGAGCAGTTCTTC. Translation gives CASSPFSAPEQFF.

The gene calls are TRBV19 and TRBJ1-1, with 7 bases that match TRBD1. The CDR3 covers 16 residues. Per the germline V gene, CDR1 is LNHDA and CDR2 is SQIVND (reference sequence). Unmatched junction bases numbered 9, after V lost 5 bases and J lost 0 bases. The DNA of the CDR3 is TGTGCCAGTAGTGTGACAGGGAGTAGCATGAACACTGAAGCTTTCTTT. It encodes CASSVTGSSMNTEAFF.

The chain joins TRBV28 to TRBJ1-5, with 7 bases matching TRBD1. In germline, CDR1 is MDHEN, CDR2 SYDVKM. The CDR3 runs 14 residues. Trimming took 5 bases from V and 6 from J; bases not matched to a gene: 7. The CDR3 region is CASSPDRVRQPQHF. CDR3 DNA: TGTGCCAGCAGTCCAGACAGGGTTCGTCAGCCCCAGCATTTT.

The chain employs TRBV7-6 and TRBJ2-3; 10 bases align to TRBD2. Losses at the gene ends were 0 bases for V and 0 bases for J; bases not matched to a gene: 0. The length of the CDR3 is 16 residues. CDR1 is SGHVS and CDR2 is FNYEAQ in the germline V gene. The CDR3 DNA sequence: TGTGCCAGCAGCTTAGCACTAGCGGGGAGCACAGATACGCAGTATTTT. This gives the protein CASSLALAGSTDTQYF.

The V call is TRBV5-4, the J call TRBJ1-1, with D perhaps matching TRBD1 (5 bases). Per germline, CDR1 SGHNT and CDR2 YYREEE (reference sequence). This CDR3 contains 13 residues. Between the trimmed V and J ends, which lost 3 bases and 3 bases, there was a span of 9 bases. In DNA form, the CDR3 reads TGTGCCAGCAGCTCCGGGACTGACACTGAAGCTTTCTTT. The encoded protein is CASSSGTDTEAFF.

Points on this clone: Other nucleotide sequences in the sample specify the same CDR3. V and J are TRBV4-1 and TRBJ1-5; D perhaps matches TRBD1 (5 bases). V dropped 1 base and J dropped 2 bases, with 12 bases sitting between them. CDR1 and CDR2 (germline): MGHRA, YSYEKL. The CDR3 sequence is 16 residues long. The CDR3 DNA reads TGCGCCAGCAGCCAAGTGTCCTTAGGGGGCAATCAGCCCCAGCATTTT. It is translated as CASSQVSLGGNQPQHF.

The chain combines TRBV7-9 with TRBJ2-7; no clear D gene. V lost 6 bases, J lost 2 bases, and 5 bases lay in between. From germline, CDR1 is SEHNR and CDR2 FQNEAQ (reference sequence). The CDR3 extends over 11 amino acids. The CDR3 sequence: CASSRTYEQYF. The CDR3 DNA is TGTGCCAGCAGTCGTACCTACGAGCAGTACTTC.

The chain is built from TRBV7-3 and TRBJ2-1; 7 bases fit TRBD2. Germline V lookup: CDR1 SGHTA, CDR2 FQGTGA. The junction had 10 bases not matched to a gene; V was cut back by 2 bases and J by 6 bases. The CDR3 spans 16 residues. CDR3 sequence (DNA): TGTGCCAGCAGCTTATCGCTCGGGCGGGAGAGCAATGAGCAGTTCTTC. Translation: CASSLSLGRESNEQFF.

The rearrangement joins TRBV3-1 (or the pseudogene TRBV3-2) to TRBJ2-4; TRBD1 agrees at 7 bases. This CDR3 region has 14 residues. CDR1 is LGHDT and CDR2 is YNNKEL in the germline V gene (reference sequence). V was pared by 4 bases and J by 4 bases, with 4 bases of the junction left unmatched. CDR3 region: CASSPTGMKNIQYF. CDR3 DNA: TGTGCCAGCAGCCCGACAGGGATGAAAAACATTCAGTACTTC.

The chain is built from TRBV10-3 and TRBJ1-6; TRBD1 aligns across 8 bases. Germline V CDR1 and CDR2: ENHRY, SYGVKD. The CDR3 has 16 amino acids. Trimming took 2 bases from V and 10 from J; bases not matched to a gene: 10. This CDR3 reads CAISEPQGAQSSPLHF. CDR3 coding DNA: TGTGCCATCAGTGAGCCGCAGGGGGCGCAGTCCTCACCCCTCCACTTT.

The rearrangement links TRBV7-9 to TRBJ2-1, with TRBD1 matching over 12 bases. Trimming cost V 3 bases and J 8 bases; bases outside gene matches: 5. Germline CDR1 is SEHNR and CDR2 is FQNEAQ (reference sequence). The CDR3 length is 15 residues. DNA of the CDR3: TGTGCCAGCAGCTTGGCCGGGACAGGGGGCTATGAGCAGTTCTTC. This translates into CASSLAGTGGYEQFF.

This chain links TRBV7-2 with TRBJ1-2, with TRBD1 matching 7 bases. Germline-derived CDR1 and CDR2 are SGHTA and FQGNSA. V shed 1 base, J shed 4 bases, and the junction held 6 bases outside the gene matches. The CDR3 spans 15 residues. The DNA of the CDR3 is TGTGCCAGCAGCTTAGAGGGGACAGCGCTCTATGGCTACACCTTC. Translation gives CASSLEGTALYGYTF.